This T cell receptor beta chain was found in a study of beta chain features in type 1 diabetes. Study observations and caveats: Highly expressing activated T cells could be over-counted with a cDNA template. Researchers could not determine here whether HLA type influences TCRB rearrangement.

CDR1 SEHNR and CDR2 FQNEAQ come from the germline V gene (reference sequence). The CDR3 is 14 residues long. V was clipped by 1 base and J by 8 bases, with 14 bases between them. Sorted populations all exceeded 95% purity. Expressed TCRB transcripts were sequenced after all isolated RNA was converted to cDNA. TCRdb keeps only in-frame clones here, not all; method: immunoSEQ multiplex PCR. The sample consists of over 150,000 clones, roughly 8.1% of them appearing once. This clone was observed a few times. Antigen unknown. The specimen sequenced was central memory CD4+ T cells from blood. The sequence derives from a man between 18 and 35 years old in good health. The V gene is TRBV7-9, the J gene TRBJ1-2; D unresolved. In nucleotides, the CDR3 is TGTGCCAGCAGCTTAGGACACCCCGGAGGGGGCTACACCTTC. Protein product: CASSLGHPGGGYTF.